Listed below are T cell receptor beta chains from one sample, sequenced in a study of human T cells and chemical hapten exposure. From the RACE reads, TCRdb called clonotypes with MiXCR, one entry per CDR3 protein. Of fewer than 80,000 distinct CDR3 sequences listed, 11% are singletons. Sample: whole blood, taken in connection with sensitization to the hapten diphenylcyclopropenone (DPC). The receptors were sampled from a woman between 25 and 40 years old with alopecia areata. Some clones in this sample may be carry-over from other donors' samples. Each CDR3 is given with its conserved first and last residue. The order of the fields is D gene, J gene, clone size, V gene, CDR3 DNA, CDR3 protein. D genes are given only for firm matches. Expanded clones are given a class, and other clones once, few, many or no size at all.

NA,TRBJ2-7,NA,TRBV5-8,TGTGCCAGCAGCTTGGTCTCAGTCTCCTACGAGCAGTACTTC,CASSLVSVSYEQYF
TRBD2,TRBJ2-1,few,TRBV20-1,TGCAGTGCGCGTCTAGCGGGAGGGTATTTGGGTGAGCAGTTCTTC,CSARLAGGYLGEQFF
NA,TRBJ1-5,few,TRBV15,TGTGCCACCAGCAGAGATTTGGTCAGCTTTAGCAATCAGCCCCAGCATTTT,CATSRDLVSFSNQPQHF
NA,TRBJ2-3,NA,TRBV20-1,TGCAGTGCCAGGGGGTATAGCGGGACATCAGATACGCAGTATTTT,CSARGYSGTSDTQYF
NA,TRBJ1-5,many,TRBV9,TGTGCCAGCAGCCAGGGAAGCAATCAGCCCCAGCATTTT,CASSQGSNQPQHF
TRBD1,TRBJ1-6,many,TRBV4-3,TGCGCCAGCAGCCAAGAGACAGGGACAGTTTCACCCCTCCACTTT,CASSQETGTVSPLHF
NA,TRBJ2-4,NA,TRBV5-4,TGTGCCAGCAGCTTGGCGGGCCCTGTTACCATTCAGTACTTC,CASSLAGPVTIQYF
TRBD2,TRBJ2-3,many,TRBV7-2,TGTGCCAGCAGCCCAGGACTAGAGGCAGATACGCAGTATTTT,CASSPGLEADTQYF
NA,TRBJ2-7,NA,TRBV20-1,TGCAGTGCTAGTGACGAGGTCTCCTACGAGCAGTACTTC,CSASDEVSYEQYF
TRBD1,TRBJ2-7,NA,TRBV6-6,TGTGCCAGCGCCCGGGACAGGGGTTACGAGCAGTACTTC,CASARDRGYEQYF
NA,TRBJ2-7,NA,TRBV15,TGTGCCACCAGCAGAGATTATTTCAACGAGCAGTACTTC,CATSRDYFNEQYF
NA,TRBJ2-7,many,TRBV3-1,TGTGCCAGCAGCCAAGAGTATTCGGGACACGAGCAGTACTTC,CASSQEYSGHEQYF
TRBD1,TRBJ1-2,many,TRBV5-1,TGCGCCAGCAGCATGGACAGGGTCGGGTATGGCTACACCTTC,CASSMDRVGYGYTF
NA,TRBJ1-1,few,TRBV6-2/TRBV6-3,TGTGCCAGCAGGCCCACAGGGAGCCCTGAAGCTTTCTTT,CASRPTGSPEAFF
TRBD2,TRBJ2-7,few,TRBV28,TGTGCCAGCAGTGCGTTGGGACTAGTGGGCGAGCAGTACTTC,CASSALGLVGEQYF
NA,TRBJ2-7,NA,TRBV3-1,TGTGCCAGCAGCCAAGACTTTGGCCCCTACGAGCAGTACTTC,CASSQDFGPYEQYF
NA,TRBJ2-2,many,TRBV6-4,TGTGCCAGCAGTACAGGCATGGCCGGGGAGCTGTTTTTT,CASSTGMAGELFF
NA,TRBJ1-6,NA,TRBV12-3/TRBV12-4,TGTGCCAGCGCGGGACAATCTAATTCACCCCTCCACTTT,CASAGQSNSPLHF
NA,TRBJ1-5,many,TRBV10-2,TGCGCCAGCAGTGATCGGTGGCAGCCCCAGCATTTT,CASSDRWQPQHF
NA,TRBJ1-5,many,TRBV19,TGTGCCAGTAAAAACAGGGAGGTCAGCAATCAGCCCCAGCATTTT,CASKNREVSNQPQHF
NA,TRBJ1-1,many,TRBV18,TGTGCCAGCTCACCCGGGACACGCCAAACTGAAGCTTTCTTT,CASSPGTRQTEAFF
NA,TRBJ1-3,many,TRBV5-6,TGTGCCAGCAGCTTGGGAGTTGTGACTGGAAACACCATATATTTT,CASSLGVVTGNTIYF
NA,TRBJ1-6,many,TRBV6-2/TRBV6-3,TGTGCCAGCAGCCGCCAGGGAAAAAATTCACCCCTCCACTTT,CASSRQGKNSPLHF
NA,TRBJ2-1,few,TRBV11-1,TGTGCCAGCAGCTCGGGACCTCTGGGAAGCAATGAGCAGTTCTTC,CASSSGPLGSNEQFF
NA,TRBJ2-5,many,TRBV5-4,TGTGCCAGCACCCGACGGCCCAAGGAGACCCAGTACTTC,CASTRRPKETQYF
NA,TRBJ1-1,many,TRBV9,TGTGCCAGCAGCGTAGAACCTGCAGGTAACACTGAAGCTTTCTTT,CASSVEPAGNTEAFF
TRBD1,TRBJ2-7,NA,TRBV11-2,TGTGCCAGCAGCTTAAGCCGACCGGGACAGCGAACCTACGAGCAGTACTTC,CASSLSRPGQRTYEQYF
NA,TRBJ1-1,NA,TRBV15,TGTGCCACCAGCAGACATCGGGATGAAGCTTTCTTT,CATSRHRDEAFF
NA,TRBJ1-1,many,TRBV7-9,TGTGCCAGCAGCTTAGCGCAGGGGAGCACTGAAGCTTTCTTT,CASSLAQGSTEAFF
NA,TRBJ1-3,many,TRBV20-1,TGCAGTGCTAGGGCAAACTCTGGAAACACCATATATTTT,CSARANSGNTIYF
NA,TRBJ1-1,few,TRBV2,TGTGCCAGCCTGGGACACGTGAACACTGAAGCTTTCTTT,CASLGHVNTEAFF
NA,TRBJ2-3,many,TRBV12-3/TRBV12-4,TGTGCCAGCAGTCCCCAGACGGCCTTCACAGATACGCAGTATTTT,CASSPQTAFTDTQYF
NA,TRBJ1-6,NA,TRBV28,TGTGCCAGCAGTTTGGCGAGAACCAGTTGGGTTTCACCCCTCCACTTT,CASSLARTSWVSPLHF
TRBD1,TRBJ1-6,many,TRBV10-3,TGTGCCATCAGCGGGACAGAGAATTCACCCCTCCACTTT,CAISGTENSPLHF
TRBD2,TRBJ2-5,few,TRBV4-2,TGTGCCAGCAGCCAAGGGACTAGCGGATTTGTCCAGTACTTC,CASSQGTSGFVQYF
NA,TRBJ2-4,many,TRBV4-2,TGTGCCAGCAGCCAGAGCGAAGCGACTGGGAATCTAGCCAAAAACATTCAGTACTTC,CASSQSEATGNLAKNIQYF
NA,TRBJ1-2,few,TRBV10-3,TGTGCCATCAGTCGTCAGGGTGAACGAGCTAACTATGGCTACACCTTC,CAISRQGERANYGYTF
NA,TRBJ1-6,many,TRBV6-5,TGTGCCAGCAGTTATTGGACAGACTATAATTCACCCCTCCACTTT,CASSYWTDYNSPLHF
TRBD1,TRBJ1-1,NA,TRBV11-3,TGTGCCAGCAGCAGAGGGACAGGGGGGACCACTGAAGCTTTCTTT,CASSRGTGGTTEAFF
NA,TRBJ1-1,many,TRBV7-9,TGTGCCAGCAGCTTAGGCAGTAGTGCTGAAGCTTTCTTT,CASSLGSSAEAFF
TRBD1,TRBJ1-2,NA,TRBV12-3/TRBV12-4,TGTGCCAGCAGTTTATCGACAGGGGGCCGCTATGGCTACACCTTC,CASSLSTGGRYGYTF
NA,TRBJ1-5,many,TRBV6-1,TGTGCCAGCAGTGAAAGTCGTACGGGACGGGGGAATCAGCCCCAGCATTTT,CASSESRTGRGNQPQHF
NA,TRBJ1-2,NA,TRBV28,TGTGCCAGCAGAGCCGGTCTTGGAGGCTACACCTTC,CASRAGLGGYTF
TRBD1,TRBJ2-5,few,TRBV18,TGTGCCAGCTCACCACTGCAGGGGGTTCAAGAGACCCAGTACTTC,CASSPLQGVQETQYF
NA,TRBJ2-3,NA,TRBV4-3,TGCGCCAGCAGCCATGCCTCCCGGGATCTTGGCGATACGCAGTATTTT,CASSHASRDLGDTQYF
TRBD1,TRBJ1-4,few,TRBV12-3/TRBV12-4,TGTGCCAGCAGTAAAGACAGGGTTGTCGTAAAACTGTTTTTT,CASSKDRVVVKLFF
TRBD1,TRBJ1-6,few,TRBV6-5,TGTGCCAGCAGTTCCAAGCCCGGGACAGACTCTTCACCCCTCCACTTT,CASSSKPGTDSSPLHF
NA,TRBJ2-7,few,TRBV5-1,TGCGCCAGCAAAGAAGGGAACCCCTTTGACGAGCAGTACTTC,CASKEGNPFDEQYF